These T cell receptor beta chains were read from a single sample in a study of a mutant IDH1 vaccine in newly diagnosed glioma. The assay was immunoSEQ multiplex PCR, and TCRdb's table has in-frame clones only and misses some. This sample has 40,000 or so clones, with over 75% found just once. These receptors' targets are unknown. The starting material was PBMCs, obtained from a glioma patient whose treatment included an IDH1 peptide vaccine. Source of these receptors: a man aged 35-49 years with glioma. CDR3s include the opening cysteine and the closing phenylalanine or tryptophan. Fields, in order: clone size, D gene, V gene, J gene, CDR3 DNA, CDR3 protein. A D gene is named only where the DNA matches it firmly. Clone sizes are given selectively: once, few, many, or a class where the clone is expanded.

abundance: .; d_gene: .; v_gene: TRBV11-2; j_gene: TRBJ2-3; CDR3nt: TGTGCCAGCAGCTTAGGTTGGGGTACAGATACGCAGTATTTT; CDR3aa: CASSLGWGTDTQYF
abundance: once; d_gene: .; v_gene: TRBV5-1; j_gene: TRBJ2-3; CDR3nt: TGCGCCAGCGGTTTGGCCCGGGAGAGCGGTGCAGATACGCAGTATTTT; CDR3aa: CASGLARESGADTQYF
abundance: .; d_gene: .; v_gene: TRBV19; j_gene: TRBJ1-4; CDR3nt: TGTGCCAGTAGTATTCGGACCCGTGTTAATGAAAAACTGTTTTTT; CDR3aa: CASSIRTRVNEKLFF
abundance: .; d_gene: .; v_gene: TRBV28; j_gene: TRBJ1-5; CDR3nt: TGTGCCAGCGGCGAGCGGGGGTCCGGTCAGCCCCAGCATTTT; CDR3aa: CASGERGSGQPQHF
abundance: .; d_gene: TRBD1; v_gene: TRBV4-1; j_gene: TRBJ1-4; CDR3nt: TGCGCCAGCAGCCCGGGACAGCTCTCAACTAATGAAAAACTGTTTTTT; CDR3aa: CASSPGQLSTNEKLFF
abundance: few; d_gene: .; v_gene: TRBV14; j_gene: TRBJ2-7; CDR3nt: TGTGCCAGCAGCCAAGTGGAGGACCCATCCGCCCCCTACGAGCAGTACTTC; CDR3aa: CASSQVEDPSAPYEQYF
abundance: .; d_gene: .; v_gene: TRBV18; j_gene: TRBJ2-7; CDR3nt: TGTGCCAGCTCACCATTAAAAGCGGAAGGCTACGAGCAGTACTTC; CDR3aa: CASSPLKAEGYEQYF
abundance: .; d_gene: TRBD1; v_gene: TRBV5-6; j_gene: TRBJ2-7; CDR3nt: TGTGCCAGCAGCTTGGCTCACCGGGACAGCTACGAGCAGTACTTC; CDR3aa: CASSLAHRDSYEQYF
abundance: .; d_gene: .; v_gene: TRBV7-8; j_gene: TRBJ2-5; CDR3nt: TGTGCCAGCAGCACCCCAGTTCAGGGACCGGAGACCCAGTACTTC; CDR3aa: CASSTPVQGPETQYF
abundance: few; d_gene: .; v_gene: TRBV12-2; j_gene: TRBJ1-1; CDR3nt: TGTGCAAGTCGCTTAAGGACACTTAACACTGAAGCTTTCTTT; CDR3aa: CASRLRTLNTEAFF
abundance: .; d_gene: .; v_gene: TRBV5-1; j_gene: TRBJ1-3; CDR3nt: TGCGCCAGCAGCTCCGACGGAGCTGGAAACACCATATATTTT; CDR3aa: CASSSDGAGNTIYF
abundance: .; d_gene: .; v_gene: TRBV5-6; j_gene: TRBJ2-5; CDR3nt: TGTGCCAGCAGCCCCCAGACTCGGGAGACCCAGTACTTC; CDR3aa: CASSPQTRETQYF
abundance: .; d_gene: .; v_gene: TRBV19; j_gene: TRBJ2-5; CDR3nt: TGTGCCAGTAGTGATGGGGCTTGGGAGACCCAGTACTTC; CDR3aa: CASSDGAWETQYF
abundance: once; d_gene: .; v_gene: TRBV5-5; j_gene: TRBJ2-7; CDR3nt: TGTGCCAGCAGCTTGGTCCCCCTTCGCGAGCAGTACTTC; CDR3aa: CASSLVPLREQYF
abundance: .; d_gene: TRBD2; v_gene: TRBV7-6; j_gene: TRBJ2-7; CDR3nt: TGTGCCAGCAGCTTGGGGGACTACTCCTACGAGCAGTACTTC; CDR3aa: CASSLGDYSYEQYF